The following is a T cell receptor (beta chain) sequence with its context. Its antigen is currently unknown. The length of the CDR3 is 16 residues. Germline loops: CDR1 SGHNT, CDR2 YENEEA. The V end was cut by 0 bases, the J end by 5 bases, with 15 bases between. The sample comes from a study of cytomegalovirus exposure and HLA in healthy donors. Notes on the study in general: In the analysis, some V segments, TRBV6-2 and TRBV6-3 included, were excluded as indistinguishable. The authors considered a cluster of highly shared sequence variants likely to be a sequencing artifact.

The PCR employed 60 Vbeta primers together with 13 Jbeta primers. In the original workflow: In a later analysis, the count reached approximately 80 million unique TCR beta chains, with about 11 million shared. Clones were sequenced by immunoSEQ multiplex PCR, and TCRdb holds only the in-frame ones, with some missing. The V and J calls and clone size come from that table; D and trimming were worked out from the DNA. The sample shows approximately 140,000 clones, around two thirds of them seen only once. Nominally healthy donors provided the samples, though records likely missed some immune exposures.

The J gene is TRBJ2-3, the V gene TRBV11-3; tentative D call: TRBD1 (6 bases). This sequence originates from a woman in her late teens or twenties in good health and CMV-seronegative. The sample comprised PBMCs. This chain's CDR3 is CASSLDGTGNLDTQYF. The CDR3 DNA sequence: TGTGCCAGCAGCTTAGACGGTACAGGGAATTTAGATACGCAGTATTTT.